Sequencing of this T cell receptor beta chain was carried out in a study of OX40 agonist ivuxolimab in advanced cancers. Study at large: Three patients, one with hepatocellular carcinoma and two with cutaneous melanoma, responded partially. Whole-study findings and limits: Mean expanded clone counts were higher in CD8+ than CD4+ T cells.

Generated by immunoSEQ multiplex PCR, the TCRdb table keeps only in-frame clones and is missing some. The profile shows just over 30,000 clones, 70% to 90% of them singletons. Turning to this clone: What it binds is unknown.

V was trimmed by 4 bases and J by 6 bases, leaving 15 bases between them. There are 15 residues in the CDR3. Germline CDR1 is SEHNR and CDR2 is FQNEAQ (reference sequence). Drawing of blood for sampling happened at baseline, at cycle 4 day 1, and at cycle 7 day 1. Sequencing was performed on CD4+ or CD8+ T cells sorted from blood, taken in a trial of the OX40 agonist ivuxolimab. The TCR was taken from an adult with an advanced solid tumor such as melanoma, head and neck, liver or kidney cancer. The chain uses TRBV7-9 and TRBJ2-2; no reliable D call. DNA for the CDR3: TGTGCCAGCAGCTACGGCCTCGGAGAATCCGGGGAGCTGTTTTTT. This codes for CASSYGLGESGELFF. The entire variable domain, with the rest obtained from reference TRBV7-9 and TRBJ2-2, is as follows: DTGVSQNPRHKITKRGQNVTFRCDPISEHNRLYWYRQTLGQGPEFLTYFQNEAQLEKSRLLSDRFSAERPKGSFSTLEIQRTEQGDSAMYLCASSYGLGESGELFFGEGSRLTVL.